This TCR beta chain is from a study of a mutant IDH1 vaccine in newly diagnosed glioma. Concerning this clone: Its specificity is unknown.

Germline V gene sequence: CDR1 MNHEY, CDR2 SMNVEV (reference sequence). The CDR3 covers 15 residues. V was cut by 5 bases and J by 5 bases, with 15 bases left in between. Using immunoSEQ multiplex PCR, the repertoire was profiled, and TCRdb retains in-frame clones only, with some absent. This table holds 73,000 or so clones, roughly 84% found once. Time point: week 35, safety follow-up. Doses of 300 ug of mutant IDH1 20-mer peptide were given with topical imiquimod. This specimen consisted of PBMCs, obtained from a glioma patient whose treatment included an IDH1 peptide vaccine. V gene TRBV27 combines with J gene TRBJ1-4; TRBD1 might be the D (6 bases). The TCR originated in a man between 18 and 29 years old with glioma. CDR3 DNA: TGTGCCAGCAGTCGCCCGACAGGAGGGAATGAAAAACTGTTTTTT. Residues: CASSRPTGGNEKLFF.